These T cell receptor beta chains were read from a single sample in a study of blood T cell repertoires in COVID-19. Clones were sequenced by immunoSEQ multiplex PCR, and TCRdb holds only the in-frame ones, with some missing. The sample has around 190,000 clones, about 81% seen once. The sample taken for sequencing was PBMCs or T cells enriched from blood (not recorded which). The receptors here all came from a woman between 25 and 40 years old who had recovered from COVID-19. The CDR3 runs from the conserved cysteine through the conserved F or W. The order of the fields is clone size, V gene, D gene, J gene, CDR3 protein, CDR3 DNA. A D gene is named only where the DNA matches it firmly. Expanded clones get a size class; other rows say once, few or many, or leave the size out.

-	TRBV29-1	-	TRBJ2-1	CSVRLVSNEQFF	TGCAGCGTTCGACTAGTGTCGAATGAGCAGTTCTTC
-	TRBV6-5	TRBD2	TRBJ2-1	CASSGGSPSYNEQFF	TGTGCCAGCAGCGGGGGGTCCCCCTCCTACAATGAGCAGTTCTTC
-	TRBV14	TRBD2	TRBJ2-7	CASSRLAGGLSYEQYF	TGTGCCAGCAGCCGGCTAGCGGGAGGCCTCTCCTACGAGCAGTACTTC
few	TRBV11-2	-	TRBJ1-3	CASSLDNTRFSGNTIYF	TGTGCCAGCAGCTTAGATAACACCAGGTTCTCTGGAAACACCATATATTTT
-	TRBV27	-	TRBJ1-2	CASSFSRVYGYTF	TGTGCCAGCAGTTTTTCCAGGGTCTATGGCTACACCTTC
-	TRBV28	TRBD2	TRBJ2-5	CASSFRGGASETQYF	TGTGCCAGCAGCTTTCGCGGGGGGGCTTCAGAGACCCAGTACTTC
-	TRBV10-3	TRBD1	TRBJ1-5	CAISPGGADGNQPQHF	TGTGCCATCAGTCCAGGGGGCGCGGACGGGAATCAGCCCCAGCATTTT
-	TRBV19	TRBD1	TRBJ1-1	CASREIYRGNTEAFF	TGTGCCAGTAGGGAGATCTACAGGGGGAACACTGAAGCTTTCTTT
once	TRBV11-3	-	TRBJ2-7	CASSLSGSTEQYF	TGTGCCAGCAGCTTATCGGGTTCTACCGAGCAGTACTTC
-	TRBV28	TRBD1	TRBJ1-2	CASSFFAGGDRYTF	TGTGCCAGCAGTTTTTTCGCAGGGGGCGATCGCTACACCTTC
-	TRBV19	-	TRBJ2-2	CASSIDRGTLFF	TGTGCCAGTAGTATAGACCGGGGGACGCTGTTTTTT